Each of the 27 T cell receptor beta chains below was sequenced from the same sample in a study of T-cell reconstitution after alpha-beta-depleted transplantation in children. TCRbeta library preparation incorporated unique molecular identifiers. Each CDR3 protein gets one entry after TCRdb re-called the PCR reads with MiXCR. Of hundreds of thousands of distinct CDR3 sequences listed, roughly 13% are singletons. The sequencing here drew on PBMCs, mostly from graft donor cells, taken 360 days after TCRalphabeta/CD19-depleted stem cell transplant. The receptors were sampled from a male patient between 10 and 17 years old who had a stem cell transplant for acute myeloid leukemia, so the T cells may come from the graft donor.

The gene calls are TRBV20-1 and TRBJ2-1; no definite D call. The V gene's germline CDR1 is DFQATT and CDR2 SNEGSKA (reference sequence). The CDR3 length is 13 residues. V was cut by 5 bases and J by 2 bases, with 10 bases left in between. Here the CDR3 reads CSACSSPYNEQFF. The CDR3 DNA reads as TGCAGTGCTTGTTCATCCCCCTACAATGAGCAGTTCTTC.

This clonotype was counted between two and nine times. The chain recombines TRBV11-2 with TRBJ2-2; 9 positions agree with TRBD2. V dropped 5 bases and J dropped 4; count of bases not matched to a gene: 5. CDR3 length equals 15 residues. CDR1 and CDR2 from the germline V gene are SGHAT and FQNNGV. CDR3 coding DNA: TGTGCCAGCAGCCGGACTAGCGTAGTCACCGGGGAGCTGTTTTTT. This codes for CASSRTSVVTGELFF.

This clonotype appeared many times. The chain combines TRBV29-1 with TRBJ2-7, with unresolved D. V was pared by 5 bases and J by 0 bases, with 8 bases between. CDR3 size: 12 residues. Looked up from germline, CDR1 is SQVTM and CDR2 is ANQGSEA. The CDR3 sequence: CSVRHTSYEQYF. In DNA, the CDR3 is TGCAGCGTTCGACATACCTCCTACGAGCAGTACTTC.

The V call is TRBV12-3 or TRBV12-4, the J call TRBJ2-7; 7 bases fit TRBD2. This CDR3 has 13 amino acids. V was clipped by 6 bases and J by 7 bases; unmatched bases: 9. The CDR3, as DNA: TGTGCCAGCAGCCCACTAGCGTACGAGGAGCAGTACTTC. It is translated as CASSPLAYEEQYF.

This chain uses TRBV7-8 with TRBJ2-1; perhaps TRBD2 as D (6 bases). The CDR3 has 16 residues. Germline loops: CDR1 SGHVS, CDR2 FQNEAQ. The V end lost 8 bases, the J end lost 3 bases, and 20 bases lay between the germline ends. The DNA for the CDR3 is TGTGCCAGCGGAGTGGTAGGCGGGATCCTCTACAATGAGCAGTTCTTC. It yields the protein CASGVVGGILYNEQFF.

A few counts support this clonotype. J is TRBJ2-1 and V is TRBV28; 8 bases line up with TRBD1. V lost 0 bases and J lost 6; bases outside the gene matches: 7. Looked up from germline, CDR1 is MDHEN and CDR2 is SYDVKM. The CDR3 is 16 residues long. Written as DNA, the CDR3 is TGTGCCAGCAGTTTATGGGGAACAGGGGGAGGCAATGAGCAGTTCTTC. Translation: CASSLWGTGGGNEQFF.

This clonotype was observed a handful of times. The chain carries TRBV5-5 and TRBJ1-5; D gene uncertain. Germline V lookup: CDR1 SGHKS, CDR2 YYEKEE (reference sequence). The CDR3 is made up of 15 amino acids. Trimming removed 1 base from V and 0 bases from J, with 8 bases in between. CDR3 sequence (DNA): TGTGCCAGCAGCTTGCTAGGGAATAGCAATCAGCCCCAGCATTTT. Protein: CASSLLGNSNQPQHF.

This clonotype has ten or more counts. The chain has TRBV20-1 and TRBJ2-7, with 8 bases lining up with TRBD2. V gave up 5 bases and J gave up 0 bases; unmatched junction bases: 15. The CDR3 runs to 17 residues. The V gene's germline CDR1 is DFQATT and CDR2 SNEGSKA (reference sequence). The CDR3 sequence is CSAYDGRAVRSSYEQYF. The CDR3 DNA is TGCAGTGCTTACGACGGGAGGGCCGTTCGAAGCTCCTACGAGCAGTACTTC.

This clonotype occurred once. The V and J genes are TRBV20-1 and TRBJ2-4, with D perhaps TRBD1 or TRBD2 (5 bases each). The CDR3 consists of 14 residues. Germline V gene sequence: CDR1 DFQATT, CDR2 SNEGSKA (reference sequence). With 3 bases removed from V and 7 bases from J, the gap between germline ends came to 16 bases. The CDR3 bases are TGCAGTGCTAGCAAGGCACGGGGCTGGAACATTCAGTACTTC. Its protein is CSASKARGWNIQYF.

The table lists this clonotype with a few counts. The chain combines TRBV2 with TRBJ1-6, with D uncertain. This CDR3 is 15 amino acids long. Between the trimmed V and J ends, which lost 10 bases and 5 bases, there was a span of 18 bases. CDR1 SNHLY and CDR2 FYNNEI come from the germline V gene. The CDR3 region is CAKSRTTLHNSPLHF. The CDR3 bases are TGTGCCAAATCCAGAACTACCCTTCATAATTCACCCCTCCACTTT.

This clonotype turned up a few times. This chain uses TRBV11-2 with TRBJ2-1; D is undetermined. This CDR3 is 13 amino acids long. Germline CDR1 is SGHAT and CDR2 is FQNNGV. The V gene lost 0 bases and the J gene lost 9 bases, with 9 bases spanning the gap. The DNA for the CDR3 is TGTGCCAGCAGCTTAGATTGGGGTGTTGAGCAGTTCTTC. Its translation is CASSLDWGVEQFF.

This clonotype was detected ten times or more. The rearrangement joins TRBV28 to TRBJ2-5; no reliable D call. The CDR3 extends over 12 amino acids. Trimming took 3 bases from V and 5 from J, leaving 7 bases between them. The germline V gene has CDR1 MDHEN and CDR2 SYDVKM. CDR3 nucleotide sequence: TGTGCCAGCAGTTTCCCTGTGGAGACCCAGTACTTC. Its protein product is CASSFPVETQYF.

This clonotype came up many times. The chain joins TRBV12-3 or TRBV12-4 to TRBJ2-1; D is ambiguous. Trimming took 7 bases from V and 8 from J, leaving 9 bases between them. This CDR3 has 11 amino acids. The CDR3 sequence: CASTGLDEQFF. CDR3 in DNA: TGTGCCAGCACCGGTTTGGATGAGCAGTTCTTC.

Notes on this clonotype: The conserved closing phenylalanine or tryptophan is absent in this CDR3, likely reflecting a read error. This chain joins TRBV11-2 and TRBJ1-5; weak D call: TRBD1 (6 bases). Trimming removed 1 base at V and 7 bases at J, with 11 bases between. This CDR3 is 14 amino acids long. Germline V CDR1 and CDR2: SGHAT, FQNNGV. CDR3 DNA sequence: TGTGCCAGCAGCTTAGTTGGGGGGGCCCAGCCCCAGCATTGT. This codes for CASSLVGGAQPQHC.

This clonotype was seen only a few times. The V call is TRBV6-2 or TRBV6-3, the J call TRBJ2-7; D not certain. Looked up from germline, CDR1 is MNHEY and CDR2 is SVGEGT. V gave up 2 bases and J gave up 4 bases, with 6 bases separating them. The length of the CDR3 is 12 residues. The chain's CDR3 is CASSYKVYEQYF. The CDR3 DNA is TGTGCCAGCAGTTACAAGGTTTACGAGCAGTACTTC.

There are a few counts of this clonotype. The chain joins TRBV20-1 to TRBJ2-5, with 10 bases that match TRBD2. Trimming removed 1 base from V and 0 bases from J; junction bases left unmatched: 2. Germline V gene sequence: CDR1 DFQATT, CDR2 SNEGSKA (reference sequence). The CDR3 runs 15 residues. CDR3 coding DNA: TGCAGTGCTAGAGTACTAGCGGGACACCAAGAGACCCAGTACTTC. Amino acid sequence: CSARVLAGHQETQYF.

This clonotype was seen repeatedly, ten times or more. The chain couples TRBV28 to TRBJ2-1, with D possibly TRBD2 on 6 matching bases. The CDR3 loop spans 15 amino acids. Germline V CDR1 and CDR2: MDHEN, SYDVKM. V was shortened by 7 bases and J by 5 bases, with 18 bases between the two germline ends. This CDR3 reads CASTKAGWGDNEQFF. For the CDR3, the DNA is TGTGCCAGCACTAAGGCGGGGTGGGGAGACAATGAGCAGTTCTTC.

In its sample, this clonotype was seen a few times. The chain carries TRBV9 and TRBJ2-1; D might be TRBD2 (5 bases). The CDR3 is made up of 17 amino acids. CDR1 is SGDLS and CDR2 is YYNGEE in the germline V gene. The V end lost 4 bases, the J end lost 4 bases, and 21 bases lay between the germline ends. CDR3 protein: CASSYRLPPEGYNEQFF. CDR3 DNA sequence: TGTGCCAGCAGCTACCGACTCCCTCCCGAGGGTTACAATGAGCAGTTCTTC.

This clonotype was counted many times. The chain uses TRBV7-9 and TRBJ2-7, with D hard to call. Germline CDR1 and CDR2: SEHNR and FQNEAQ (reference sequence). V dropped 7 bases and J dropped 6 bases, with 28 bases sitting between them. The CDR3 has 17 residues. CDR3 loop: CASTPYVTVTTDSEQYF. CDR3 bases: TGTGCCAGCACCCCATACGTCACCGTAACGACGGATAGCGAGCAGTACTTC.

The rearrangement uses TRBV10-3 and TRBJ1-5, with TRBD1 matching over 7 bases. CDR1 ENHRY and CDR2 SYGVKD come from the germline V gene. This CDR3 region has 19 residues. Unmatched junction bases numbered 21, after V lost 6 bases and J lost 4 bases. CDR3 loop: CAISSSGQALRGGNQPQHF. The CDR3 DNA sequence: TGTGCCATCAGCTCCTCCGGACAGGCCCTGCGAGGTGGGAATCAGCCCCAGCATTTT.

Ten or more counts support this clonotype. The chain uses TRBV6-5 and TRBJ2-3, with 8 bases lining up with TRBD2. Trimming removed 0 bases from V and 3 bases from J; junction bases left unmatched: 11. Germline CDR1 is MNHEY and CDR2 is SVGAGI. The CDR3 sequence is 18 residues long. This chain's CDR3 is CASSYSILAALGTDTQYF. For the CDR3, the DNA is TGTGCCAGCAGTTACTCGATACTAGCGGCCTTGGGAACAGATACGCAGTATTTT.

This clonotype was seen at least ten times. This chain connects TRBV20-1 to TRBJ2-7, with a tentative D call TRBD2 (6 bases). Germline V gene sequence: CDR1 DFQATT, CDR2 SNEGSKA (reference sequence). CDR3 length equals 12 residues. Trimming pared 5 bases from V and 7 bases from J, leaving 15 bases between. CDR3 sequence reads: CSAGGLVVEQYF. The CDR3 coding sequence is TGCAGTGCTGGGGGACTGGTCGTGGAGCAGTACTTC.

This clonotype was seen ten or more times. The chain joins TRBV28 to TRBJ2-7, with D perhaps assigned TRBD1 or TRBD2 (5 bases each). With 3 bases removed from V and 1 base from J, the gap between germline ends came to 13 bases. Germline lookup yields CDR1 MDHEN and CDR2 SYDVKM. The CDR3 loop spans 15 amino acids. The CDR3 nucleotides read TGTGCCAGCAGTTTCCCCCGTGGGGGATCCTACGAGCAGTACTTC. It is translated as CASSFPRGGSYEQYF.

This clonotype showed up just a few times. V gene TRBV7-8 combines with J gene TRBJ1-1, with 10 nucleotides matching TRBD1. The germline gives CDR1 SGHVS, CDR2 FQNEAQ. The CDR3 is 16 residues long. V was pared by 2 bases and J by 1 base, with 4 bases of the junction left unmatched. CDR3 protein: CASSLIRQGANTEAFF. The CDR3 DNA reads as TGTGCCAGCAGCTTAATCCGACAGGGGGCGAACACTGAAGCTTTCTTT.

This clonotype has only a few counts. The chain links TRBV7-9 to TRBJ2-5; tentatively, D is TRBD1 (6 bases). CDR3 length equals 15 residues. The germline V gene has CDR1 SEHNR and CDR2 FQNEAQ (reference sequence). Trimming removed 1 base from V and 5 bases from J, with 14 bases in between. The CDR3 bases are TGTGCCAGCAGCTTAGATGCAGGGGCGCGGGAGACCCAGTACTTC. Translated, it gives CASSLDAGARETQYF.

This clonotype has only a few counts. The genes are TRBV7-6 and TRBJ2-2; no reliable D call. The V end was cut by 1 base, the J end by 6 bases, with 9 bases between. Germline assignment: CDR1 SGHVS and CDR2 FNYEAQ. The CDR3 covers 14 residues. In DNA form, the CDR3 reads TGTGCCAGCAGCTTAGTCGAGGCCGCCGGGGAGCTGTTTTTT. It codes for CASSLVEAAGELFF.

The chain uses TRBV10-3 and TRBJ2-2; D is possibly TRBD2 (9 bases). Trimming removed 8 bases from V and 2 bases from J, with 27 bases in between. The CDR3 is 19 residues long. Germline assignment: CDR1 ENHRY and CDR2 SYGVKD. DNA of the CDR3: TGTGCCATCCCAGCATCCGACAGGGGACTAGCTGCCAACACCGGGGAGCTGTTTTTT. Protein product: CAIPASDRGLAANTGELFF.